This T cell receptor (beta chain) was found in a study of regulatory T cells in long-lasting Graves disease. Through Arm-PCR of CDR3 regions and iRepertoire HTBI primers, TCR beta libraries were built. TCRdb fed the multiplex PCR reads into MiXCR, producing one record per CDR3 protein. The top ten hold about 9.1% of the sample, which has about 540,000 distinct CDR3 sequences, approximately 13% seen once. This sample's time point: newly diagnosed GD, antithyroid drugs for less than 3 months. PBMCs were the source of the RNA used for TCR sequencing. Trimming cost V 8 bases and J 6 bases; bases outside gene matches: 18. The V gene's germline CDR1 is MNHEY and CDR2 SMNVEV (reference sequence). The CDR3 length is 17 residues. Another study also made use of these data, one on T cells in Graves' hyperthyroidism and ophthalmopathy. That study adds: The HTBI set primed first-round TCR CDR3 RT-PCR.

The receptor comes from a man younger than 40 with Graves disease. This chain connects TRBV27 to TRBJ2-1; 8 bases are shared with TRBD2. The specimen comprised peripheral blood mononuclear cells (PBMCs), sampled at new diagnosis, from a patient treated with antithyroid drugs. The CDR3 spells CASGVGSGIELSNEQFF. The CDR3 DNA is TGTGCCAGCGGAGTTGGTAGCGGGATTGAATTGAGCAATGAGCAGTTCTTC.